A single T cell receptor beta chain is shown here with its context. Its target is not known. Profiled with immunoSEQ multiplex PCR; TCRdb holds only in-frame clones, not every one. The sample lists some 290,000 clones, approximately 86% seen once, with approximately 2.1% in the top ten. This entry belongs to a study of Ad26.COV2.S vaccination and SARS-CoV-2 variants. Study as a whole: Donor got 5x10^10 or 1x10^11 viral particles of Ad26.COV2.S.

Stated treatment: about 20 received Ad26.COV2.S at low or high dose, single or two shots; about 5 received placebo; per-sample allocation not given. The samples date from day 63 after the first vaccine or placebo injection. Its platform was an Ad26 vector, and its expressed antigen was Wuhan-strain SARS-CoV-2 spike. Broader study findings: Placebo recipients had lower spike-specific TCR breadth than vaccine recipients. Breadth and depth estimates from TCRs may understate total T cell responses.

Germline V gene data show CDR1 as ENHRY and CDR2 as SYGVKD. The V end was cut by 6 bases, the J end by 8 bases, with 17 bases between. This CDR3 comprises 14 residues. The chain couples TRBV10-3 to TRBJ2-4; tentative D call: TRBD2 (6 bases). Sequenced here: peripheral blood, sampled in a trial of Ad26.COV2.S vaccine versus placebo. The source of this sequence is a person aged 18 to 59 who received the Ad26.COV2.S COVID-19 vaccine or a placebo. The CDR3 nucleotides read TGTGCCATCAGCGATCCCTCTTGGGGGGACATTCAGTACTTC. Its protein is CAISDPSWGDIQYF.